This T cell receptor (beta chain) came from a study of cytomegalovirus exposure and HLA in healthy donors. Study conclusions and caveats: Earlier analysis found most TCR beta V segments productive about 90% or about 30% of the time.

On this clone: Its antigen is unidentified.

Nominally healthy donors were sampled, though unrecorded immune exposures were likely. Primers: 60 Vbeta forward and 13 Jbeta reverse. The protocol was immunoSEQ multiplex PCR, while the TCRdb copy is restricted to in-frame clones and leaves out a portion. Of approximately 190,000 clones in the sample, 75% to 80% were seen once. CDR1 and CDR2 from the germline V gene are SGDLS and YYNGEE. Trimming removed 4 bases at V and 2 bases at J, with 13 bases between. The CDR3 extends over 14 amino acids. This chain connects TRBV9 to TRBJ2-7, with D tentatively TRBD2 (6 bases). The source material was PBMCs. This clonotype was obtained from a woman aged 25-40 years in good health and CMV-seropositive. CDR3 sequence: CASSPDSGAYEQYF. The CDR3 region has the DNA TGTGCCAGCAGCCCAGACTCGGGGGCCTACGAGCAGTACTTC.